This T cell receptor (beta chain) was sequenced for a study of STAT5B mutations in CD4+ large granular lymphocyte leukemia. The assay was immunoSEQ multiplex PCR, and TCRdb's table has in-frame clones only and misses some. This sample has tens of thousands of clones, with roughly 75% found just once. Study-wide results and caveats: Without putative leukemic clones, patient CD4-sorted repertoires remained more clonal than healthy CD4+ repertoires.

A word on this clone: Its antigen is currently unknown.

The TCR was taken from a human donor in good health. The sample taken for sequencing was CD4+ T cells from blood buffy coats.

The CDR3 protein is CASSLGTSGRIYETQYF. The DNA for the CDR3 is TGTGCCAGCAGCTTGGGGACTAGCGGGAGGATTTACGAGACCCAGTACTTC. The V and J genes are TRBV5-4 and TRBJ2-5, with 14 bases that match TRBD2. J gave up 5 bases and V 0 bases, and 6 bases lay outside the gene matches. Germline CDR1 and CDR2: SGHNT and YYREEE (reference sequence). The CDR3 contains 17 residues.